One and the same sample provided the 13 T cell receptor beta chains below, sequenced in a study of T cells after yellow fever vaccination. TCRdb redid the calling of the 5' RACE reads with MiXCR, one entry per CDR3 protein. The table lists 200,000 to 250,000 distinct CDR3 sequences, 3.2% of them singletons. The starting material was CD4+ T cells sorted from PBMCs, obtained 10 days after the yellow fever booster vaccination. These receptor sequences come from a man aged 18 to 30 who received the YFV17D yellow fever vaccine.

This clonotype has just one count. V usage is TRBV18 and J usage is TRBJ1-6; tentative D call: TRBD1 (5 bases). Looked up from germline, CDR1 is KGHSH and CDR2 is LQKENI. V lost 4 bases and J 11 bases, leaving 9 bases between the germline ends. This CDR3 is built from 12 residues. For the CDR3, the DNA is TGTGCCAGCTCACTCCAGACAGCACCCCTCCACTTT. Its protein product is CASSLQTAPLHF. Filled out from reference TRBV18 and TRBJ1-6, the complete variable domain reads NAGVMQNPRHLVRRRGQEARLRCSPMKGHSHVYWYRQLPEEGLKFMVYLQKENIIDESGMPKERFSAEFPKEGPSILRIQQVVRGDSAAYFCASSLQTAPLHFGNGTRLTVT.

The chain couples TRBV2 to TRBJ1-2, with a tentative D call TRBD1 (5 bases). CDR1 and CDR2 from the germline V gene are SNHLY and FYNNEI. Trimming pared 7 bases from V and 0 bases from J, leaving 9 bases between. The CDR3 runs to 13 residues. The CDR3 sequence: CASIGGANYGYTF. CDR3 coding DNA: TGTGCCAGCATAGGAGGGGCTAACTATGGCTACACCTTC.

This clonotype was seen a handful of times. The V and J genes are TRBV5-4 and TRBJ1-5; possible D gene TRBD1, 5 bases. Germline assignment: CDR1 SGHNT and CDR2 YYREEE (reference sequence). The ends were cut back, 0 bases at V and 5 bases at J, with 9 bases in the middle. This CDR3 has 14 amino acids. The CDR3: CASSLGGDYQPQHF. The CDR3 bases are TGTGCCAGCAGCTTGGGGGGGGACTATCAGCCCCAGCATTTT.

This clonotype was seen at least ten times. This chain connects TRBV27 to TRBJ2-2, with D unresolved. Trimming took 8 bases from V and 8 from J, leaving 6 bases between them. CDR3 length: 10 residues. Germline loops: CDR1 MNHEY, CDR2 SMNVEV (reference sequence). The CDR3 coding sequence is TGTGCCAGCGGGTTGGGGGAGCTGTTTTTT. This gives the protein CASGLGELFF.

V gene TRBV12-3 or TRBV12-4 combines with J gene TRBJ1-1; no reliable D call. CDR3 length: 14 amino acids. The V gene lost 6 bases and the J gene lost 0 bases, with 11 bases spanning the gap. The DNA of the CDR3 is TGTGCCAGCAGCTCGCGAGTACTGAACACTGAAGCTTTCTTT. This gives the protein CASSSRVLNTEAFF.

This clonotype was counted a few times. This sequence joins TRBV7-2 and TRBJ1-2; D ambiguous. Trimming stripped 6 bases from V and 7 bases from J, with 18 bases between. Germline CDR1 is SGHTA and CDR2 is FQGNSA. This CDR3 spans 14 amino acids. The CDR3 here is CASREGGLRRGYTF. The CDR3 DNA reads TGTGCCAGCAGGGAGGGAGGCCTTCGACGTGGCTACACCTTC. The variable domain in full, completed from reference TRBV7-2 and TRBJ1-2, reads GAGVSQSPSNKVTEKGKDVELRCDPISGHTALYWYRQSLGQGLEFLIYFQGNSAPDKSGLPSDRFSAERTGGSVSTLTIQRTQQEDSAVYLCASREGGLRRGYTFGSGTRLTVV.

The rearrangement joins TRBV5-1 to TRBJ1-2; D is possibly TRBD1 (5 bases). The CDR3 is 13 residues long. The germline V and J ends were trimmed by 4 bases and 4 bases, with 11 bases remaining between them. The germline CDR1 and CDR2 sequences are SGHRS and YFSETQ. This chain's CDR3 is CASSLSGGYGYTF. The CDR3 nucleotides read TGCGCCAGCAGCCTAAGTGGGGGCTATGGCTACACCTTC.

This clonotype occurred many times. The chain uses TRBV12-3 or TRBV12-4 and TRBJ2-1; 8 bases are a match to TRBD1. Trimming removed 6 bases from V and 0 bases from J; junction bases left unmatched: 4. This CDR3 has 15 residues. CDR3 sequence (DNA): TGTGCCAGCAGCCCCCAGGGGGCCTCCTACAATGAGCAGTTCTTC. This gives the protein CASSPQGASYNEQFF.

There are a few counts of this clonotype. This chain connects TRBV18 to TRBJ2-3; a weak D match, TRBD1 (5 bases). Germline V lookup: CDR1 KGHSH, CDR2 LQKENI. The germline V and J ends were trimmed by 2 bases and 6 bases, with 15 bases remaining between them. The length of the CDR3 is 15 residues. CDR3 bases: TGTGCCAGCTCACCAACCGGTTCCAGGGCCGATACGCAGTATTTT. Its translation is CASSPTGSRADTQYF. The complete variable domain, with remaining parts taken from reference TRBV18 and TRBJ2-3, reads NAGVMQNPRHLVRRRGQEARLRCSPMKGHSHVYWYRQLPEEGLKFMVYLQKENIIDESGMPKERFSAEFPKEGPSILRIQQVVRGDSAAYFCASSPTGSRADTQYFGPGTRLTVL.

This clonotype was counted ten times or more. This CDR3 is CASSHLPFFYGYTF. CDR3 DNA: TGTGCCAGCAGCCATCTTCCATTTTTCTATGGCTACACCTTC. The genes are TRBV3-1 and TRBJ1-2; no reliable D call. The CDR3 extends over 14 amino acids. Germline values: CDR1 LGHDT, CDR2 YNNKEL (reference sequence). V lost 3 bases to trimming and J lost 4 bases, with 12 bases between them.

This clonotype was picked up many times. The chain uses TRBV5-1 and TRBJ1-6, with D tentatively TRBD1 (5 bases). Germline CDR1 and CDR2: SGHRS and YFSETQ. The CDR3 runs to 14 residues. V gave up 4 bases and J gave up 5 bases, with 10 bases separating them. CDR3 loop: CASSPGRDNSPLHF. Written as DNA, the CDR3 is TGCGCCAGCAGCCCGGGACGAGATAATTCACCCCTCCACTTT.

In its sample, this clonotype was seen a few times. The CDR3 reads CASSLRSGDNSPLHF. CDR3 coding DNA: TGCGCCAGCAGCTTGCGGTCAGGCGATAATTCACCCCTCCACTTT. The chain links TRBV5-1 to TRBJ1-6; D gene ambiguous. CDR1 and CDR2 from the germline V gene are SGHRS and YFSETQ. This CDR3 has 15 amino acids. V shed 1 base and J shed 5 bases, with 10 bases lying between them.

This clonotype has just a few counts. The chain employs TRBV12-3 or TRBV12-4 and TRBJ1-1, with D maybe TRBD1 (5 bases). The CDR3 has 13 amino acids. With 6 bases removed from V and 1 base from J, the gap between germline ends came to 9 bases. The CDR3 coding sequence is TGTGCCAGCAGAACAACAGGGAACACTGAAGCTTTCTTT. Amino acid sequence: CASRTTGNTEAFF.